The clone carrying this T cell receptor beta chain appeared many times. The antigen is unknown. There are 12 residues in the CDR3. Trimming removed 3 bases from V and 4 bases from J, with 6 bases in between. Germline CDR1 and CDR2: MDHEN and SYDVKM. TCRdb ran MiXCR on the 5' RACE reads and lists one entry per CDR3 protein. Here the sample spans about 27,000 distinct CDR3 sequences, approximately 6.9% being singletons. The time point is: sample taken at primary tumor resection. The donor group consisted of roughly 70 patients who had untreated, early-stage non-small cell lung cancer. Unsorted whole RNA of tumor, nontumor lung or frozen PBMC was sequenced. These data come from a study of spatial heterogeneity in lung cancer. Regarding the study as a whole: Higher tumor mutation counts went along with higher counts of expanded intratumoral alpha and beta TCRs. Ubiquitous expanded TCR counts tracked ubiquitous nonsynonymous mutations; regional expanded TCR counts tracked regional nonsynonymous mutations.

The TCR comes from a male donor with early-stage non-small cell lung cancer. The chain joins TRBV28 to TRBJ1-2, with D unresolved. The sequencing used lung tumor tissue, collected at surgery. CDR3 sequence: CASSFRGYGYTF. CDR3 nucleotides: TGTGCCAGCAGTTTCCGGGGCTATGGCTACACCTTC.